This TCR beta chain is drawn from a study of graft-versus-host responses after intestinal transplantation. Study-wide background: Recipients had transplants, and these were multivisceral, liver-intestinal, or isolated intestinal. All recipients were given anti-thymocyte globulin induction, and tacrolimus and steroids were then administered for about three years. Study results and limitations: Some patients had graft-donor T cell macrochimerism. In their allografts, the ratios of graft-versus-host to host-versus-graft T cell clones were high. Investigators detected GvH clones in recipient marrow, with some emerging earlier in ileum or blood.

Sequencing was performed with immunoSEQ multiplex PCR; in TCRdb, only in-frame clones are kept and a portion is missing. This sample yields about 80,000 clones, of which around nine tenths are seen a single time; approximately 0.35% belongs to the top ten. As concerns this clone: The antigen is not known.

The sample here was unstimulated CD4+ T cells sorted from spleen or lymph node cells, taken before intestinal transplant. The receptor comes from a human donor who received an intestinal transplant.

CDR3 sequence: CASSSGPRGTEAFF. Here the CDR3 DNA reads TGCGCCAGCAGCTCCGGCCCACGCGGGACTGAAGCTTTCTTT. This sequence joins TRBV5-1 and TRBJ1-1; D remains unclear. This CDR3 comprises 14 residues. The ends were cut back, 3 bases at V and 5 bases at J, with 14 bases in the middle. Looked up from germline, CDR1 is SGHRS and CDR2 is YFSETQ. The full variable domain, completed using reference TRBV5-1 and TRBJ1-1, is KAGVTQTPRYLIKTRGQQVTLSCSPISGHRSVSWYQQTPGQGLQFLFEYFSETQRNKGNFPGRFSGRQFSNSRSEMNVSTLELGDSALYLCASSSGPRGTEAFFGQGTRLTVV.